The TCR beta chain under discussion was sequenced for a study of blood T cell repertoires in COVID-19. In the study overall: Researchers got acute and convalescent COVID-19 samples from the United States, Italy and Spain.

This clone has only a few counts. Participants, roughly 18 to 90 years old, spanned fewer than 25 US areas. This table comes from immunoSEQ multiplex PCR, and its TCRdb copy is limited to in-frame clones, with some not included. Of just over 300,000 clones detected, around 84% appear once; the ten largest clones hold around 4.6%. This CDR3 contains 14 residues. Germline V gene sequence: CDR1 SGHAT, CDR2 FQNNGV. Trimming cost V 5 bases and J 7 bases; bases outside gene matches: 5. The sample was PBMCs or T cells enriched from blood (not recorded which). The TCR comes from a man in his thirties or forties who had recovered from COVID-19. The chain carries TRBV11-2 and TRBJ1-4, with 9 bases matching TRBD1. The chain's CDR3 is CASSRDRVGEKLFF. In DNA form, the CDR3 reads TGTGCCAGCAGCCGGGACAGGGTGGGTGAAAAACTGTTTTTT.